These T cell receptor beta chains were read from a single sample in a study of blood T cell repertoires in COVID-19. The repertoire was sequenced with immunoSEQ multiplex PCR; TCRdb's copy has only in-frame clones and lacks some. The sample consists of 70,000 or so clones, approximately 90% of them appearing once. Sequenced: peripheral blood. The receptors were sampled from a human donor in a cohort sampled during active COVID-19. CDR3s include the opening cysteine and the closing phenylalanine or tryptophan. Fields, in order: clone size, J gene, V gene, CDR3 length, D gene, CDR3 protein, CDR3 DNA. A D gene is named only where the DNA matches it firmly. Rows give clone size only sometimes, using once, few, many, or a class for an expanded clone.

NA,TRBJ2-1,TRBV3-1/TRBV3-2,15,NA,CASSPPGVTYNEQFF,TGTGCCAGCAGCCCTCCAGGGGTGACCTACAATGAGCAGTTCTTC
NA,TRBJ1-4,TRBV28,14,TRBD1,CASTPGGVSEKLFF,TGTGCCAGCACCCCAGGGGGCGTAAGTGAAAAACTGTTTTTT
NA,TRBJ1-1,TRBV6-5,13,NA,CASSRALNTEAFF,TGTGCCAGCAGTCGAGCACTGAACACTGAAGCTTTCTTT
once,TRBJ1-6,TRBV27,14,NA,CASRQSSYNSPLHF,TGTGCCAGCAGACAGAGCTCCTATAATTCACCCCTCCACTTT
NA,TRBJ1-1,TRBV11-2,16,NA,CASSLAVAGRIAEAFF,TGTGCCAGCAGCTTAGCGGTCGCAGGGAGGATCGCTGAAGCTTTCTTT
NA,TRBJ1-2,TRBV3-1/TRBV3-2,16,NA,CASSQRAGNRIYGYTF,TGTGCCAGCAGCCAGAGGGCGGGGAATAGGATCTATGGCTACACCTTC
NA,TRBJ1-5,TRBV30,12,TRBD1,CAWSPGGKPQHF,TGTGCCTGGAGTCCAGGGGGAAAGCCCCAGCATTTT
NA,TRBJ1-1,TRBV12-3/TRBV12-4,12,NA,CASSLLNTEAFF,TGTGCCAGCAGTCTATTGAACACTGAAGCTTTCTTT
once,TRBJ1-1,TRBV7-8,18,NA,CASSDLGHGRLGEPQAFF,TGTGCCAGCAGCGACCTGGGTCACGGACGACTCGGGGAGCCGCAAGCTTTCTTT
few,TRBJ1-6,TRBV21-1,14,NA,CASSEQGENSPLHF,TGTGCCAGCAGCGAACAGGGGGAGAATTCACCCCTCCACTTT
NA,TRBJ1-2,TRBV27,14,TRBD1,CASSFRTGRGGYTF,TGTGCCAGCAGTTTCCGGACAGGGCGGGGTGGCTACACCTTC
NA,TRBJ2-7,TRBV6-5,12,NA,CASSSIGVEQYF,TGTGCCAGCAGTTCGATCGGTGTCGAGCAGTACTTC
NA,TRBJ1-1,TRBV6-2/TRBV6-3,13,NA,CASSFPTGTEAFF,TGTGCCAGCAGTTTTCCGACTGGGACTGAAGCTTTCTTT
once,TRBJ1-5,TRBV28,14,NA,CASSPLRGVQPQHF,TGTGCCAGCAGTCCCCTCAGGGGAGTTCAGCCCCAGCATTTT
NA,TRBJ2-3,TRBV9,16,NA,CASSVEGMGPTDTQYF,TGTGCCAGCAGCGTAGAGGGAATGGGGCCCACAGATACGCAGTATTTT
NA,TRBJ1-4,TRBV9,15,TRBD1,CASSPPGTGGEKLFF,TGTGCCAGCAGCCCCCCCGGGACAGGGGGTGAAAAACTGTTTTTT
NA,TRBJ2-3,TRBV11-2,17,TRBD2,CASSLESSGYSTDTQYF,TGTGCCAGCAGCTTAGAGTCTAGCGGGTACAGCACAGATACGCAGTATTTT
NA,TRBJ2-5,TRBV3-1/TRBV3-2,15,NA,CASSQERVAQETQYF,TGTGCCAGCAGCCAAGAGAGGGTAGCTCAAGAGACCCAGTACTTC
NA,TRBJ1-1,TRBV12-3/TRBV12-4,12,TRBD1,CASRTGHDEAFF,TGTGCCAGCCGGACAGGGCATGATGAAGCTTTCTTT
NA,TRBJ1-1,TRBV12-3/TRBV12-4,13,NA,CASQVDGGTEAFF,TGTGCCAGCCAAGTGGACGGGGGCACTGAAGCTTTCTTT
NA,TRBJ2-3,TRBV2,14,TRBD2,CASLGRGGTDTQYF,TGTGCCAGCTTGGGACGGGGGGGCACAGATACGCAGTATTTT
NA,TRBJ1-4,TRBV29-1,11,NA,CSVEVSEKLFF,TGCAGCGTTGAAGTGAGTGAAAAACTGTTTTTT
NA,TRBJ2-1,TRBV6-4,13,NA,CASSDRDNNEQFF,TGTGCCAGCAGTGACCGGGACAACAATGAGCAGTTCTTC
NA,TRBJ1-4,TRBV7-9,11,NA,CASSFDEKLFF,TGTGCCAGCAGCTTCGATGAAAAACTGTTTTTT
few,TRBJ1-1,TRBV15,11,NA,CATSSYSEAFF,TGTGCCACCAGCAGCTACAGCGAAGCTTTCTTT
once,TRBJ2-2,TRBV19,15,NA,CASSMGASFTGELFF,TGTGCCAGTAGTATGGGGGCGAGTTTCACCGGGGAGCTGTTTTTT
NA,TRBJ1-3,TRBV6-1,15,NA,CASSETSQAGNTIYF,TGTGCCAGCAGTGAAACTAGTCAGGCTGGAAACACCATATATTTT
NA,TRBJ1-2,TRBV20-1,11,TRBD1,CSAGQVYGYTF,TGCAGTGCCGGACAGGTCTATGGCTACACCTTC
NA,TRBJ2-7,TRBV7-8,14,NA,CASSLAGDRYEQYF,TGTGCCAGCAGCTTAGCGGGCGACAGGTACGAGCAGTACTTC
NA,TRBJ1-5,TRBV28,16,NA,CASSFPPQGLNQPQHF,TGTGCCAGCAGTTTCCCCCCCCAGGGCCTCAATCAGCCCCAGCATTTT
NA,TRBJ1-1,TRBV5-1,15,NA,CASSLESGIYTEAFF,TGCGCCAGCAGCTTGGAATCGGGAATATACACTGAAGCTTTCTTT
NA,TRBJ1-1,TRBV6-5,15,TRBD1,CASTRRDTGDTEAFF,TGTGCCAGCACCCGACGGGACACAGGGGACACTGAAGCTTTCTTT
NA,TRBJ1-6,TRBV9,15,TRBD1,CASSAGQGAGSPLHF,TGTGCCAGCAGCGCCGGACAGGGGGCAGGATCACCCCTCCACTTT
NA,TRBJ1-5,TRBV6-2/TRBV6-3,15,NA,CASSYITGGNQPQHF,TGTGCCAGCAGTTACATCACCGGGGGCAATCAGCCCCAGCATTTT
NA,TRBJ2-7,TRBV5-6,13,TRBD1,CASSRQGLDEQYF,TGTGCCAGCAGCCGACAGGGGTTGGACGAGCAGTACTTC
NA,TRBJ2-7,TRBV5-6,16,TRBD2,CASSPGGRGGLHEQYF,TGTGCCAGCAGCCCAGGAGGGCGGGGGGGTCTCCACGAGCAGTACTTC
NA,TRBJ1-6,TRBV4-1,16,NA,CASSQGPPGFNSPLHF,TGCGCCAGCAGCCAAGGCCCTCCAGGTTTCAATTCACCCCTCCACTTT
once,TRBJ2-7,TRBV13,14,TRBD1,CASSPRQGVDEQYF,TGTGCCAGCAGCCCGCGACAGGGAGTGGACGAGCAGTACTTC
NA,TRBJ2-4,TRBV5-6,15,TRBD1,CASSFSTGGGNIQYF,TGTGCCAGCAGCTTTAGTACAGGGGGAGGAAACATTCAGTACTTC
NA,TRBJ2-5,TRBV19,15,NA,CASSITYLYQETQYF,TGTGCCAGTAGTATTACCTACTTGTACCAAGAGACCCAGTACTTC
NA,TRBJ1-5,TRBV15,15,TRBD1,CATSRDRGRNQPQHF,TGTGCCACCAGCAGGGACAGGGGACGTAATCAGCCCCAGCATTTT
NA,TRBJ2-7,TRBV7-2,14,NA,CASSLNPGFYEQYF,TGTGCCAGCAGCTTAAATCCAGGCTTCTACGAGCAGTACTTC
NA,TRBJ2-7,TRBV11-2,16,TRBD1,CASSLAATGGGYEQYF,TGTGCCAGCAGCTTAGCAGCGACAGGGGGCGGGTACGAGCAGTACTTC
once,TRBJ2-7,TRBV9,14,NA,CASSATSSAAEQYF,TGTGCCAGCAGCGCAACTAGTAGTGCCGCCGAGCAGTACTTC
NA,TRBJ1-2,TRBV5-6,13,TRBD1,CASSFGQGNGYTF,TGTGCCAGCAGCTTTGGACAGGGAAATGGCTACACCTTC
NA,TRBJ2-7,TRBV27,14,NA,CASSFTGVSYEQYF,TGTGCCAGCAGTTTTACAGGAGTCTCCTACGAGCAGTACTTC
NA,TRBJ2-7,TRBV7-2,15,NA,CASSLIAPSGDEQYF,TGTGCCAGCAGCCTCATTGCTCCATCGGGGGACGAGCAGTACTTC
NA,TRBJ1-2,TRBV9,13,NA,CASSVSGNYGYTF,TGTGCCAGCAGCGTTAGCGGTAACTATGGCTACACCTTC